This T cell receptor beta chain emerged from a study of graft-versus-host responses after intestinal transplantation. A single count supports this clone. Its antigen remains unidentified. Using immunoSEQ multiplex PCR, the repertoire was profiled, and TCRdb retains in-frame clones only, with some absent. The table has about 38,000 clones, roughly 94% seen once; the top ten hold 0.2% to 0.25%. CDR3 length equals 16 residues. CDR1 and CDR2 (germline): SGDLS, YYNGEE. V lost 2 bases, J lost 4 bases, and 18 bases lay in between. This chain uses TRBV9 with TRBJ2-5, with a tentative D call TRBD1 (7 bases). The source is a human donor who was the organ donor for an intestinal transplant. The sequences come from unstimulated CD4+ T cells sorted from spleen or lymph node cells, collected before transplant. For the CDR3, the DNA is TGTGCCAGCAGCGTGGAGGGGGCGACCGGGGGAGAGACCCAGTACTTC. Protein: CASSVEGATGGETQYF.